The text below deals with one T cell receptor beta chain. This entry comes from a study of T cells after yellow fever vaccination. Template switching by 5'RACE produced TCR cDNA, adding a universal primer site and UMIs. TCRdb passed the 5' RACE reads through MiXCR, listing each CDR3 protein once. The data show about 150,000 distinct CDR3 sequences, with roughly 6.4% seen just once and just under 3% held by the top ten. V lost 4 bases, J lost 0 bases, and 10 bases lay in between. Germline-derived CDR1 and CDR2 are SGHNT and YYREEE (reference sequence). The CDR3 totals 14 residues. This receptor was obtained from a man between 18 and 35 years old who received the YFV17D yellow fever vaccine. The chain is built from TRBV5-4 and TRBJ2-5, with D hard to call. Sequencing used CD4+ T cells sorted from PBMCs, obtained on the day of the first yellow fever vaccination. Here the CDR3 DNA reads TGTGCCAGCAGCCGCCCCCGAAACCAAGAGACCCAGTACTTC. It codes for CASSRPRNQETQYF.